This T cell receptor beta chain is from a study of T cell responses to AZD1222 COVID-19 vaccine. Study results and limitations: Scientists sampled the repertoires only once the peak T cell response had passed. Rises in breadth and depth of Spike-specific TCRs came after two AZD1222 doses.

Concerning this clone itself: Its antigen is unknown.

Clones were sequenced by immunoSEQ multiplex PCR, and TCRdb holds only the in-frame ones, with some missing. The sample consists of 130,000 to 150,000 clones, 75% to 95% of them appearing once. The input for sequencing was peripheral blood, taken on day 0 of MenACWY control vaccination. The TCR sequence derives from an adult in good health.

CDR3 nucleotide sequence: TGTGCCAGCAGGGACAGGGCGAACACCGGGGAGCTGTTTTTT. This translates into CASRDRANTGELFF. This sequence joins TRBV25-1 and TRBJ2-2; 8 positions agree with TRBD1. The V segment lost 6 bases and the J segment 0 bases; nucleotides outside the gene matches: 0. The CDR3 sequence is 14 residues long. Germline lookup yields CDR1 MGHDK and CDR2 SYGVNS. The full variable domain, in which reference TRBV25-1 and TRBJ2-2 provide the parts outside the CDR3, is EADIYQTPRYLVIGTGKKITLECSQTMGHDKMYWYQQDPGMELHLIHYSYGVNSTEKGDLSSESTVSRIRTEHFPLTLESARPSHTSQYLCASRDRANTGELFFGEGSRLTVL.